The text below deals with one T cell receptor beta chain. This sample is drawn from a study of blood T cell repertoires in COVID-19. The wider study: PBMCs, B-cell-depleted T cells, or T cells were the source of the cDNA or gDNA that made up the material.

CDR3 size: 17 residues. The ends lost 0 bases at V and 1 base at J; junction bases unmatched: 5. Per germline, CDR1 MNHNS and CDR2 SASEGT. In the original analysis: Estimates of nucleated cell counts were drawn from the amplification of reference gene primers. Sequencing used immunoSEQ multiplex PCR; TCRdb keeps in-frame clones, though not all of them. The V and J calls and the clone size are those of that table, but D and trimming were determined from the DNA. The profile shows 450,000 to 500,000 clones, 80% to 90% of them singletons. This rearrangement joins TRBV6-1 to TRBJ2-3; 9 bases are a match to TRBD2. The sequenced material came from peripheral blood. The clonotype comes from a human donor in a cohort sampled during active COVID-19. CDR3 DNA: TGTGCCAGCAGTGAAGCACTTGCGGGAGGGGGCACAGATACGCAGTATTTT. Protein sequence: CASSEALAGGGTDTQYF.